The T cell receptor beta chain described here comes from a study of OX40 agonist ivuxolimab in advanced cancers. Losses at the gene ends were 3 bases for V and 1 base for J; bases not matched to a gene: 9. The length of the CDR3 is 17 residues. Germline-derived CDR1 and CDR2 are SGDLS and YYNGEE. The data were produced by immunoSEQ multiplex PCR, yet TCRdb's version contains in-frame clones alone and is incomplete. Altogether about 60,000 clones are present, under 95% being singletons, with the ten largest covering 11% to 15%. This chain links TRBV9 with TRBJ2-4; 8 bases are a match to TRBD1. This sequence originates from an adult with an advanced solid tumor such as melanoma, head and neck, liver or kidney cancer. The sequenced sample was CD4+ or CD8+ T cells sorted from blood, obtained in a trial of the OX40 agonist ivuxolimab. The CDR3 DNA follows: TGTGCCAGCAGCGAATCCGGACAGGGAGTGGCCAAAAACATTCAGTACTTC. It encodes CASSESGQGVAKNIQYF.